Following are 18 T cell receptor beta chains from one sample sequenced in a study of T cells in Graves' hyperthyroidism and ophthalmopathy. RNA transcripts yielded amplified TCR beta CDR3 regions. HTBI primers drove first-round RT-PCR of the TCR CDR3. TCRdb recomputed calls from the multiplex PCR reads with MiXCR, one row per CDR3 protein. This table holds around 290,000 distinct CDR3 sequences, about an eighth found once. Sample: blood. These receptors were obtained from a woman between 25 and 40 years old with Graves' hyperthyroidism that later progressed to Graves' ophthalmopathy.

This clonotype was observed a few times. A much larger clone lies a single base off, so this may be a read error. The genes are TRBV2 and TRBJ2-7; 7 bases are a match to TRBD2. CDR3 length: 13 amino acids. Germline CDR1 reads SNHLY; CDR2 reads FYNNEI. V shed 7 bases, J shed 2 bases, and the junction held 5 bases outside the gene matches. The CDR3 sequence is CASMVGGPYEQYF. In DNA, the CDR3 is TGTGCCAGCATGGTGGGAGGGCCCTACGAGCAGTACTTC. The full variable domain, in which reference TRBV2 and TRBJ2-7 provide the parts outside the CDR3, is EPEVTQTPSHQVTQMGQEVILRCVPISNHLYFYWYRQILGQKVEFLVSFYNNEISEKSEIFDDQFSVERPDGSNFTLKIRSTKLEDSAMYFCASMVGGPYEQYFGPGTRLTVT.

The V and J genes are TRBV6-1 and TRBJ2-1; D is possibly TRBD1 or TRBD2 (5 bases each). The germline gives CDR1 MNHNS, CDR2 SASEGT. The CDR3 is 12 amino acids. V lost 6 bases to trimming and J lost 9 bases, with 12 bases between them. CDR3 in DNA: TGTGCCAGCAGCCGTCTGGGGACTGAGCAGTTCTTC. Its translation: CASSRLGTEQFF.

The gene calls are TRBV7-2 and TRBJ1-1; D ambiguous. Germline V gene sequence: CDR1 SGHTA, CDR2 FQGNSA. V was shortened by 3 bases and J by 0 bases, with 11 bases between the two germline ends. This CDR3 has 15 residues. The CDR3 region is CASSFREGLNTEAFF. The DNA of the CDR3 is TGTGCCAGCAGCTTCCGGGAGGGTCTGAACACTGAAGCTTTCTTT.

This clonotype was found many times. The rearrangement joins TRBV7-2 to TRBJ2-1; possibly TRBD2 for D (5 bases). The germline gives CDR1 SGHTA, CDR2 FQGNSA. The CDR3 runs 18 residues. V was pared by 2 bases and J by 0 bases, with 17 bases between. The CDR3 region is CASSLSPLAGNSYNEQFF. The CDR3 nucleotides read TGTGCCAGCAGCTTATCCCCCCTCGCCGGGAACTCCTACAATGAGCAGTTCTTC. The full variable domain, in which reference TRBV7-2 and TRBJ2-1 provide the parts outside the CDR3, is GAGVSQSPSNKVTEKGKDVELRCDPISGHTALYWYRQSLGQGLEFLIYFQGNSAPDKSGLPSDRFSAERTGGSVSTLTIQRTQQEDSAVYLCASSLSPLAGNSYNEQFFGPGTRLTVL.

This clonotype was observed many times. The genes are TRBV3-1 and TRBJ2-1; a possible D gene is TRBD2 (7 bases). The V end was cut by 1 base, the J end by 7 bases, with 20 bases between. Germline-derived CDR1 and CDR2 are LGHDT and YNNKEL (reference sequence). The CDR3 contains 17 residues. The CDR3 loop reads CASSQVKGGGVYNEQFF. DNA for the CDR3: TGTGCCAGCAGCCAAGTTAAAGGGGGAGGGGTCTATAATGAGCAGTTCTTC.

The CDR3 DNA is TGCAGCGTTGAAGGATGGGGGCGGAGGGGAGATACGCAGTATTTT. This codes for CSVEGWGRRGDTQYF. The V and J genes are TRBV29-1 and TRBJ2-3, with D perhaps matching TRBD1 or TRBD2 (6 bases each). The CDR3 runs 15 residues. Trimming took off 1 base at V and 5 bases at J, with 16 bases between the two ends. Germline CDR1 and CDR2: SQVTM and ANQGSEA.

The table lists this clonotype with many counts. The chain links TRBV20-1 to TRBJ1-1, with D maybe TRBD1 (6 bases). Germline V lookup: CDR1 DFQATT, CDR2 SNEGSKA (reference sequence). This CDR3 has 16 amino acids. Trimming pared 5 bases from V and 7 bases from J, leaving 26 bases between. CDR3 DNA sequence: TGCAGTGCTGAATCCGCCGGGTGGGGGGGCCCTAATGAAGCTTTCTTT. This encodes CSAESAGWGGPNEAFF.

This clonotype was observed many times. The genes are TRBV6-5 and TRBJ1-1, with unresolved D. Germline V lookup: CDR1 MNHEY, CDR2 SVGAGI. The CDR3 consists of 15 residues. Trimming took off 0 bases at V and 2 bases at J, with 10 bases between the two ends. The CDR3, as DNA: TGTGCCAGCAGTTACTCGCAGGCGATCAACACTGAAGCTTTCTTT. It is translated as CASSYSQAINTEAFF.

A single count supports this clonotype. The DNA is omitted, as the CDR3 cannot be located on it reliably, and the CDR3 follows TCRdb's listing. The gene calls are TRBV13 and TRBJ1-1; the D segment call TRBD1 is taken from the table without a DNA check. The CDR3 length is 22 residues, termini included. Per the germline V gene, CDR1 is PRHDT and CDR2 is FYEKMQ (reference sequence). The CDR3 protein is CASSFYICSARDLGGTNTEAFF.

The sample holds many counts of this clonotype. The J gene is TRBJ1-2, the V gene TRBV19, with 7 bases fitting TRBD1. The CDR3 extends over 13 amino acids. In germline, CDR1 is LNHDA, CDR2 SQIVND (reference sequence). V lost 4 bases and J lost 8; bases outside the gene matches: 7. The CDR3 protein is CASSKNQGVGYTF. The CDR3, as DNA: TGTGCCAGTAGTAAAAATCAGGGGGTCGGCTACACCTTC.

At least ten counts were recorded for this clonotype. The chain is built from TRBV19 and TRBJ2-3; D may be TRBD2 (6 bases). The CDR3 spans 16 residues. Per the germline V gene, CDR1 is LNHDA and CDR2 is SQIVND (reference sequence). V was trimmed by 3 bases and J by 3 bases, leaving 16 bases between them. DNA for the CDR3: TGTGCCAGTAGTATTGGCGGGGCGGTGGAGACAGATACGCAGTATTTT. This gives the protein CASSIGGAVETDTQYF.

In its sample, this clonotype was seen many times. The chain carries TRBV4-1 and TRBJ2-7, with 10 bases matching TRBD1. The V gene's germline CDR1 is MGHRA and CDR2 YSYEKL. This CDR3 has 15 residues. J gave up 5 bases and V 2 bases, and 6 bases lay outside the gene matches. The CDR3 DNA sequence: TGCGCCAGCAGCCAACCCGGGACAGGGGACCACGAGCAGTACTTC. This sequence encodes CASSQPGTGDHEQYF.

The table lists this clonotype with many counts. The rearrangement joins TRBV14 to TRBJ2-5; D perhaps matches TRBD2 (5 bases). Looked up from germline, CDR1 is SGHDN and CDR2 is FVKESK. Trimming left V 0 bases short and J 0 bases short, with 8 bases between. The CDR3 spans 15 residues. The CDR3 spells CASSQESGYQETQYF. Written as DNA, the CDR3 is TGTGCCAGCAGCCAAGAGTCGGGGTACCAAGAGACCCAGTACTTC.

This clonotype was observed at least ten times. This sequence joins TRBV28 and TRBJ2-7; D is perhaps TRBD2 (6 bases). CDR3 length: 15 residues. Germline lookup yields CDR1 MDHEN and CDR2 SYDVKM. V was clipped by 8 bases and J by 7 bases, with 24 bases between them. This chain's CDR3 is CASAGPLGDTVEQYF. The DNA for the CDR3 is TGTGCCAGCGCGGGGCCTCTCGGCGATACGGTGGAGCAGTACTTC. The variable domain in full, with the rest retrieved from reference TRBV28 and TRBJ2-7, is DVKVTQSSRYLVKRTGEKVFLECVQDMDHENMFWYRQDPGLGLRLIYFSYDVKMKEKGDIPEGYSVSREKKERFSLILESASTNQTSMYLCASAGPLGDTVEQYFGPGTRLTVT.

In this sample, this clonotype turned up many times. The chain combines TRBV30 with TRBJ1-5; D uncertain. Germline-derived CDR1 and CDR2 are GTSNPN and SVGIG (reference sequence). V lost 0 bases, J lost 3 bases, and 9 bases lay in between. The CDR3 contains 14 residues. The CDR3, as DNA: TGTGCCTGGAGTGTAATCGGTGACAATCAGCCCCAGCATTTT. Its translation is CAWSVIGDNQPQHF.

The chain is built from TRBV28 and TRBJ1-1; D gene ambiguous. The CDR3 spans 13 residues. CDR1 is MDHEN and CDR2 is SYDVKM in the germline V gene. The V end lost 6 bases, the J end lost 4 bases, and 12 bases lay between the germline ends. In DNA, the CDR3 is TGTGCCAGCAGCCCCACTTGGGGCACTGAAGCTTTCTTT. Its translation: CASSPTWGTEAFF.

This clonotype was observed many times. The chain employs TRBV20-1 and TRBJ2-3; 15 bases are shared with TRBD2. Germline V gene lookup returns CDR1 DFQATT and CDR2 SNEGSKA (reference sequence). The CDR3 runs 15 residues. With 3 bases clipped from V and 3 bases from J, the junction kept 1 base outside the gene matches. The CDR3 nucleotides are TGCAGTGCTAGGGGGACTAGCGGGAGGACAGATACGCAGTATTTT. Amino acid sequence: CSARGTSGRTDTQYF.

This clonotype came up many times. The chain uses TRBV20-1 and TRBJ2-3; tentative D call: TRBD2 (6 bases). The CDR3 has 21 amino acids. Trimming cost V 3 bases and J 6 bases, with 37 bases left between them. CDR1 and CDR2 (germline): DFQATT, SNEGSKA (reference sequence). This chain's CDR3 is CSASPGGSASRQFTSSDTQYF. The CDR3 bases are TGCAGTGCTAGTCCCGGGGGTAGCGCGTCCAGGCAGTTCACTTCTAGCGATACGCAGTATTTT.